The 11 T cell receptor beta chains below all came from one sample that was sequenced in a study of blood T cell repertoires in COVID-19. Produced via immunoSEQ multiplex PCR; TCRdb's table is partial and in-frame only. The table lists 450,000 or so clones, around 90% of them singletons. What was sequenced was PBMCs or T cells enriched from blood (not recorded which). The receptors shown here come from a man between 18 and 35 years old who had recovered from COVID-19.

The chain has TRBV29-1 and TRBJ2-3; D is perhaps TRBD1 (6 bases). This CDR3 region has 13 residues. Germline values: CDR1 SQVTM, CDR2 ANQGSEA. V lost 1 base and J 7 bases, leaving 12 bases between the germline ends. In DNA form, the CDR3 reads TGCAGCGTTGAAGGGACAGATACAAATACGCAGTATTTT. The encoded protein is CSVEGTDTNTQYF.

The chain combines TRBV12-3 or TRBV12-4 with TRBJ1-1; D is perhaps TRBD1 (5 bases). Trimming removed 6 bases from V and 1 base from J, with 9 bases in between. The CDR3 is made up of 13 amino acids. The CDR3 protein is CASSPGPNTEAFF. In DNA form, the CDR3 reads TGTGCCAGCAGCCCAGGGCCGAACACTGAAGCTTTCTTT.

The CDR3 region is CASSRRGDNSPLHF. For the CDR3, the DNA is TGTGCCAGCAGTCGCAGGGGAGATAATTCACCCCTCCACTTT. The chain has TRBV6-5 and TRBJ1-6; D might be TRBD1 (6 bases). This CDR3 region has 14 residues. V was pared by 5 bases and J by 5 bases, with 10 bases between. The V gene's germline CDR1 is MNHEY and CDR2 SVGAGI.

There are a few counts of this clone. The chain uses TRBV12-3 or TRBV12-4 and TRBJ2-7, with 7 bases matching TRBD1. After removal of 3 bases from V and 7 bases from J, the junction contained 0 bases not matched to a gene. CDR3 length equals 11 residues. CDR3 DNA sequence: TGTGCCAGCAGTTTCAGGGGGGAGCAGTACTTC. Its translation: CASSFRGEQYF.

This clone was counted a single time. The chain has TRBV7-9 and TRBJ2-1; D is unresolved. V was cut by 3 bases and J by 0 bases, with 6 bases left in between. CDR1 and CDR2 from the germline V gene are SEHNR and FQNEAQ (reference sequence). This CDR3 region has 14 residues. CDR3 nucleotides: TGTGCCAGCAGCTTGGCCAGCTCCTACAATGAGCAGTTCTTC. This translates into CASSLASSYNEQFF.

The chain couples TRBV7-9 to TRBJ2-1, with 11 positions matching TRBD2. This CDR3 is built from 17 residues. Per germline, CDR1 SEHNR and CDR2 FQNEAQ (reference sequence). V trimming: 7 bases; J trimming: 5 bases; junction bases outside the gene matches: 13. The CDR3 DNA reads TGTGCCAGCAACCGGGGTAGCGGGGGGGCTAGGGACAATGAGCAGTTCTTC. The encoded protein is CASNRGSGGARDNEQFF.

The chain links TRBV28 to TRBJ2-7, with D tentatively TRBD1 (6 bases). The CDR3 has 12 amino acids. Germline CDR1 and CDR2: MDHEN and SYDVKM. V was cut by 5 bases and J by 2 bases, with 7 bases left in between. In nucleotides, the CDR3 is TGTGCCAGCAGTACAGGGACCTACGAGCAGTACTTC. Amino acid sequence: CASSTGTYEQYF.

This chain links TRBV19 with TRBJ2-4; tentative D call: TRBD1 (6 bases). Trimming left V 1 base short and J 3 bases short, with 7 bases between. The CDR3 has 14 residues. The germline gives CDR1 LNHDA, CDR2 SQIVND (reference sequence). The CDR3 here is CASSIAQGKNIQYF. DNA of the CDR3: TGTGCCAGTAGTATAGCACAGGGCAAAAACATTCAGTACTTC.

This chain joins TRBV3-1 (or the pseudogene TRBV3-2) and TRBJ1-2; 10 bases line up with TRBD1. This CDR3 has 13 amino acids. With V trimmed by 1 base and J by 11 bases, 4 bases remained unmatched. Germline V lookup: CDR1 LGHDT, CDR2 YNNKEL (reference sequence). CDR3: CASSQGLDRGYTF. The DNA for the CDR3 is TGTGCCAGCAGCCAAGGGCTGGACAGGGGGTACACCTTC.

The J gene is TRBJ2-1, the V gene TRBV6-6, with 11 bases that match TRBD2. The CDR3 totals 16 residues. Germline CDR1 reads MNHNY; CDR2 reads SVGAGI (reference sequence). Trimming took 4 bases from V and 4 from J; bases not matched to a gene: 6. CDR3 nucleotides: TGTGCCAGCAGTTCACCCGGGACTAGCGGTTACAATGAGCAGTTCTTC. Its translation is CASSSPGTSGYNEQFF.

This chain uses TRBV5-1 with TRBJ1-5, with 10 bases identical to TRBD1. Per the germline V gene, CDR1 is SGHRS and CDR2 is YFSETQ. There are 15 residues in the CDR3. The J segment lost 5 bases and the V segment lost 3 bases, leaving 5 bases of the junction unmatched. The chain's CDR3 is CASSWGDRGDQPQHF. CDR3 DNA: TGCGCCAGCAGCTGGGGGGACAGGGGTGATCAGCCCCAGCATTTT.